The 20 T cell receptor beta chains below were found in one sample sequenced in a study of T cell repertoires in cytomegalovirus infection. The antigens these receptors bind are not known. TCRdb re-analysed the reads in MiXCR, keeping a single row per CDR3 protein. The sample has about 570,000 distinct CDR3 sequences, over 35% seen once; the top ten hold about half. Source: cultured PBMCs, taken from culture after CMV antigen stimulation. These receptors were collected from a human donor in good health (CMV status not recorded). Some clones in this sample may be carry-over from other donors' samples.

With respect to this clonotype: A junction end diverges from the germline sequence, so it may reflect a read error. The chain has TRBV12-3 or TRBV12-4 and TRBJ1-5; 8 nucleotides align to TRBD1. The CDR3 consists of 11 residues. CDR3 nucleotides: TGTGCCAGCAGGGGCAGGGGGCCGAGTGATTTT. Translating gives CASRGRGPSDF.

The chain carries TRBV20-1 and TRBJ2-7; 7 nucleotides match TRBD2. Germline CDR1 DFQATT, CDR2 SNEGSKA (reference sequence). The J segment lost 3 bases and the V segment lost 5 bases, leaving 4 bases of the junction unmatched. This CDR3 is built from 12 residues. CDR3 sequence (DNA): TGCAGTGCTGGGGGAGGGGTCTACGAGCAGTACTTC. Amino acid sequence: CSAGGGVYEQYF.

The J gene is TRBJ2-3, the V gene TRBV7-2; unclear D gene. Germline-derived CDR1 and CDR2 are SGHTA and FQGNSA. The CDR3 runs to 11 residues. V dropped 8 bases and J dropped 4 bases, with 7 bases sitting between them. The CDR3 DNA reads TGTGCCAGCGGTGCGGCAGATACGCAGTATTTT. Its translation is CASGAADTQYF.

This chain connects TRBV7-2 to TRBJ2-3; unclear D gene. This CDR3 comprises 15 residues. Germline V gene sequence: CDR1 SGHTA, CDR2 FQGNSA. Trimming left V 4 bases short and J 6 bases short, with 17 bases between. In DNA, the CDR3 is TGTGCCAGCAGCTCCCGCCCCAGTTCGTTCGATACGCAGTATTTT. It encodes CASSSRPSSFDTQYF. The whole variable domain, filled in from reference TRBV7-2 and TRBJ2-3, reads GAGVSQSPSNKVTEKGKDVELRCDPISGHTALYWYRQSLGQGLEFLIYFQGNSAPDKSGLPSDRFSAERTGGSVSTLTIQRTQQEDSAVYLCASSSRPSSFDTQYFGPGTRLTVL.

This clonotype was recorded at least ten times. In DNA form, the CDR3 reads TGTGCCAGCAGCTTAGGGGGTGGGGGCACTGAAGCTTTCTTT. Translated, it gives CASSLGGGGTEAFF. The V and J genes are TRBV7-6 and TRBJ1-1, with a weak D call TRBD1 (5 bases). V lost 1 base and J lost 4, with 10 bases in between. CDR1 SGHVS and CDR2 FNYEAQ come from the germline V gene. The CDR3 length is 14 residues.

The chain links TRBV20-1 to TRBJ1-6; perhaps TRBD1 as D (5 bases). Germline loops: CDR1 DFQATT, CDR2 SNEGSKA (reference sequence). V lost 6 bases to trimming and J lost 19 bases, with 28 bases between them. There are 14 residues in the CDR3. CDR3 sequence: CSAGEGFELRKMHF. The DNA for the CDR3 is TGCAGTGCGGGCGAGGGGTTTGAGCTAAGAAAAATGCACTTT.

This clonotype was seen a handful of times. The V gene is TRBV7-2, the J gene TRBJ1-5, with 7 bases lining up with TRBD1. CDR3 length equals 17 residues. With 4 bases clipped from V and 4 bases from J, the junction kept 13 bases outside the gene matches. Germline values: CDR1 SGHTA, CDR2 FQGNSA. The CDR3 loop reads CASSSRQGGFGNQPQHF. The CDR3 nucleotides are TGTGCCAGCAGCTCACGACAGGGAGGGTTTGGAAATCAGCCCCAGCATTTT. Full variable domain (remainder filled in from reference TRBV7-2 and TRBJ1-5): GAGVSQSPSNKVTEKGKDVELRCDPISGHTALYWYRQSLGQGLEFLIYFQGNSAPDKSGLPSDRFSAERTGGSVSTLTIQRTQQEDSAVYLCASSSRQGGFGNQPQHFGDGTRLSIL.

The J gene is TRBJ2-7, the V gene TRBV20-1, with D perhaps matching TRBD1 (8 bases). The germline CDR1 and CDR2 sequences are DFQATT and SNEGSKA (reference sequence). This CDR3 contains 15 residues. Trimming removed 6 bases at V and 2 bases at J, with 20 bases between. The CDR3 region has the DNA TGCAGTGCCCAAAACCTACAGGGGGGGACCTACGAGCAGTACTTC. It codes for CSAQNLQGGTYEQYF.

This clonotype was recorded a few times. V usage is TRBV7-2 and J usage is TRBJ2-3; D not resolved. The V gene's germline CDR1 is SGHTA and CDR2 FQGNSA. V lost 3 bases, J lost 6 bases, and 7 bases lay in between. CDR3 length equals 12 residues. CDR3 region: CASSFQSDTQYF. The CDR3 DNA reads as TGTGCCAGCAGCTTCCAGTCGGATACGCAGTATTTT.

This sequence joins TRBV6-2 or TRBV6-3 and TRBJ1-2; 7 bases are a match to TRBD1. This CDR3 is 15 amino acids long. Germline lookup yields CDR1 MNHEY and CDR2 SVGEGT. The trim removed 0 bases at V and 14 bases at J, leaving 15 bases unmatched. The DNA of the CDR3 is TGTGCCAGCAGTTACTCGGGACAGCCAACTATGGCTAAGACCTTC. The encoded protein is CASSYSGQPTMAKTF.

This clonotype came up a few times. V gene TRBV6-6 combines with J gene TRBJ2-7, with D possibly matching TRBD1 (6 bases). The germline CDR1 and CDR2 sequences are MNHNY and SVGAGI (reference sequence). V shed 2 bases and J shed 1 base, with 9 bases lying between them. This CDR3 is built from 14 residues. This CDR3 is CASSYRDRSYEQYF. DNA for the CDR3: TGTGCCAGCAGTTACAGAGACAGGTCCTACGAGCAGTACTTC.

The chain combines TRBV27 with TRBJ1-2; D gene unclear. This CDR3 has 13 amino acids. Trimming took off 4 bases at V and 8 bases at J, with 14 bases between the two ends. Looked up from germline, CDR1 is MNHEY and CDR2 is SMNVEV (reference sequence). CDR3 region: CASSWSEDGGYTF. CDR3 DNA sequence: TGTGCCAGCAGTTGGTCGGAAGACGGGGGCTACACCTTC.

The table lists this clonotype with a few counts. The chain links TRBV6-2 or TRBV6-3 to TRBJ1-5, with D possibly matching TRBD1 (5 bases). This CDR3 comprises 15 residues. Per germline, CDR1 MNHEY and CDR2 SVGEGT. The V and J ends lost 2 bases and 5 bases respectively, with 13 bases between them. As DNA, the CDR3 is TGTGCCAGCAGTTACGGGGCGCGGGGAGATCAGCCCCAGCATTTT. Amino acids: CASSYGARGDQPQHF.

The chain carries TRBV11-2 and TRBJ1-6; perhaps TRBD1 as D (5 bases). V shed 6 bases and J shed 6 bases, with 15 bases lying between them. The CDR3 totals 15 residues. Germline loops: CDR1 SGHAT, CDR2 FQNNGV. CDR3: CASRVLRGFNSPLHF. In DNA, the CDR3 is TGTGCCAGCAGAGTTTTGAGGGGTTTTAATTCACCCCTCCACTTT.

The rearrangement links TRBV20-1 to TRBJ1-4; a possible D gene is TRBD1 (6 bases). Germline-derived CDR1 and CDR2 are DFQATT and SNEGSKA (reference sequence). The CDR3 extends over 12 amino acids. Trimming cost V 5 bases and J 7 bases, with 11 bases left between them. The CDR3 spells CSAGRGGEKLFF. DNA for the CDR3: TGCAGTGCTGGCAGGGGAGGTGAAAAACTGTTTTTT.

V and J are TRBV7-2 and TRBJ1-2; the D is unclear. The CDR3 is 13 residues long. Germline V CDR1 and CDR2: SGHTA, FQGNSA. V was shortened by 5 bases and J by 5 bases, with 12 bases between the two germline ends. CDR3 nucleotides: TGTGCCAGCAGCCCAGAGGGTGGATATGGCTACACCTTC. This encodes CASSPEGGYGYTF. The full variable domain, completed using reference TRBV7-2 and TRBJ1-2, is GAGVSQSPSNKVTEKGKDVELRCDPISGHTALYWYRQSLGQGLEFLIYFQGNSAPDKSGLPSDRFSAERTGGSVSTLTIQRTQQEDSAVYLCASSPEGGYGYTFGSGTRLTVV.

The chain uses TRBV2 and TRBJ2-1; maybe TRBD2 (5 bases). Germline assignment: CDR1 SNHLY and CDR2 FYNNEI. V shed 4 bases and J shed 7 bases, with 14 bases lying between them. The CDR3 extends over 14 amino acids. The CDR3 nucleotides are TGTGCCAGCAGTGTGGTGGTAGCGAGGAATGAGCAGTTCTTC. Translating gives CASSVVVARNEQFF.

This clonotype was picked up a small number of times. The chain recombines TRBV12-3 or TRBV12-4 with TRBJ2-1, with D possibly matching TRBD1 (6 bases). V lost 5 bases and J lost 5, with 10 bases in between. CDR3 length: 13 residues. The CDR3 here is CASSGQRNNEQFF. The CDR3 DNA reads TGTGCCAGCAGTGGACAGCGGAACAATGAGCAGTTCTTC.

This clonotype was seen only a few times. J is TRBJ2-5 and V is TRBV7-6, with D unresolved. This CDR3 is 14 amino acids long. V lost 1 base, J lost 4 bases, and 10 bases lay in between. The V gene's germline CDR1 is SGHVS and CDR2 FNYEAQ. The DNA of the CDR3 is TGTGCCAGCAGCTTAGGGGTTAGTGGAGAGACCCAGTACTTC. It translates to CASSLGVSGETQYF.

The chain combines TRBV10-3 with TRBJ2-3; D perhaps matches TRBD1 (5 bases). The CDR3 sequence is 11 residues long. CDR1 and CDR2 (germline): ENHRY, SYGVKD. V was clipped by 4 bases and J by 9 bases, with 8 bases between them. The CDR3 nucleotides are TGTGCCATCAGTGTTGACAGAACGCAGTATTTT. It is translated as CAISVDRTQYF.